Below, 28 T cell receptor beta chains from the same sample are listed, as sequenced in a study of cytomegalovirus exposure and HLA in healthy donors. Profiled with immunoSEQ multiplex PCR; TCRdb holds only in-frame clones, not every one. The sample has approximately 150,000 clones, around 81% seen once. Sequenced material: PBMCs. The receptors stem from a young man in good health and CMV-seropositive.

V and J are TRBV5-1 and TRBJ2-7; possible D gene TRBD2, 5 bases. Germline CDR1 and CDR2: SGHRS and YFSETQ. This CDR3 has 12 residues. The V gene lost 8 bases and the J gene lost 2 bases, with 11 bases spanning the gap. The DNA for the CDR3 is TGCGCCAGAGAGAAGGAGGCCTACGAGCAGTACTTC. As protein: CAREKEAYEQYF.

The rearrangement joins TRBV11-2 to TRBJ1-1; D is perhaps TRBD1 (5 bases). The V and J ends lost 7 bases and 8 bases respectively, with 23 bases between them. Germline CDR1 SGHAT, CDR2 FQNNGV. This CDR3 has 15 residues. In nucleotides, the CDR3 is TGTGCCAGCACAACTTGGGGTTCAGGGAAATGGGAAGCTTTCTTT. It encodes CASTTWGSGKWEAFF.

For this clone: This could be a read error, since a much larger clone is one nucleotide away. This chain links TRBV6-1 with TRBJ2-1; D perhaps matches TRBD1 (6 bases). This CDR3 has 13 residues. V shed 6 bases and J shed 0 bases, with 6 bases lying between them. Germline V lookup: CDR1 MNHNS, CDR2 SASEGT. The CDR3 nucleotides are TGTGCCAGCAGGGACAGCTCCTACAATGAGCAGTTCTTC. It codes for CASRDSSYNEQFF.

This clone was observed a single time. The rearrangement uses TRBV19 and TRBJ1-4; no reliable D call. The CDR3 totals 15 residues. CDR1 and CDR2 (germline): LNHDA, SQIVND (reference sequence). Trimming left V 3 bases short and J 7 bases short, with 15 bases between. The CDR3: CASSIVAGLGEKLFF. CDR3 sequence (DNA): TGTGCCAGTAGTATCGTAGCCGGCCTCGGTGAAAAACTGTTTTTT. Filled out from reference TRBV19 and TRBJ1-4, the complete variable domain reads DGGITQSPKYLFRKEGQNVTLSCEQNLNHDAMYWYRQDPGQGLRLIYYSQIVNDFQKGDIAEGYSVSREKKESFPLTVTSAQKNPTAFYLCASSIVAGLGEKLFFGSGTQLSVL.

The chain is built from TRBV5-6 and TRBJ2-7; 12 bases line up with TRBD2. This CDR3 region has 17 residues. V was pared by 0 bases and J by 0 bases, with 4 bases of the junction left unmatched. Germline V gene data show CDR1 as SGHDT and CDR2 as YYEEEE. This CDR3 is CASSLGGLAGSSYEQYF. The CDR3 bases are TGTGCCAGCAGCTTGGGAGGACTAGCGGGGTCCTCCTACGAGCAGTACTTC. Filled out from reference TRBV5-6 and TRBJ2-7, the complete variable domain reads DAGVTQSPTHLIKTRGQQVTLRCSPKSGHDTVSWYQQALGQGPQFIFQYYEEEERQRGNFPDRFSGHQFPNYSSELNVNALLLGDSALYLCASSLGGLAGSSYEQYFGPGTRLTVT.

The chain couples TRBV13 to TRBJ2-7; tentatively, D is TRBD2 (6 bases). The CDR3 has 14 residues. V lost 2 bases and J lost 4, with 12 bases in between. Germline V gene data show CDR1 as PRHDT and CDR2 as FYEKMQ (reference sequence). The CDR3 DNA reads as TGTGCCAGCAGCTTATGGGCAGGGAGGTACGAGCAGTACTTC. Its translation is CASSLWAGRYEQYF.

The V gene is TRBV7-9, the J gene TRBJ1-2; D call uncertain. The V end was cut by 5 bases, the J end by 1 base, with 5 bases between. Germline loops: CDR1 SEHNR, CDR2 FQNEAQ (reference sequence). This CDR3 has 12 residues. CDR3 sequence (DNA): TGTGCCAGCAGCCCAGATAACTATGGCTACACCTTC. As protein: CASSPDNYGYTF.

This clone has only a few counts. The CDR3 sequence is CASSRLAGETQYF. The CDR3 bases are TGTGCCAGCAGTCGACTAGCGGGGGAGACCCAGTACTTC. J is TRBJ2-5 and V is TRBV2; 11 bases are a match to TRBD2. V was clipped by 5 bases and J by 5 bases; unmatched bases: 1. The CDR3 consists of 13 residues. Germline V gene data show CDR1 as SNHLY and CDR2 as FYNNEI.

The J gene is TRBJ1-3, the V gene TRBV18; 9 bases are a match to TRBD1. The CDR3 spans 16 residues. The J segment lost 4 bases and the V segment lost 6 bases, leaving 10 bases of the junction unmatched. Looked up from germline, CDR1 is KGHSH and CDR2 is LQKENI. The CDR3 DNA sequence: TGTGCCAGCTCGATCGAACAGGGGGCGCAAGGAAACACCATATATTTT. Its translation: CASSIEQGAQGNTIYF.

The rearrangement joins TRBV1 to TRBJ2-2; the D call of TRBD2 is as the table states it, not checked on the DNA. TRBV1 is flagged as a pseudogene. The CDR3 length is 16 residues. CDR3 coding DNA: TGCACCAGCAGCCAAGAGCTAGCGGGGGACACCGGGGAGCTGTTTTTT. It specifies CTSSQELAGDTGELFF.

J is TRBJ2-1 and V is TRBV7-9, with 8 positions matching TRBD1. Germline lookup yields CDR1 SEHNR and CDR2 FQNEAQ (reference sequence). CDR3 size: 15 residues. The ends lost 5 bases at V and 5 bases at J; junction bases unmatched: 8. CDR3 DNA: TGTGCCAGCAGCCCCCCCGGACAGGGCCACAATGAGCAGTTCTTC. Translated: CASSPPGQGHNEQFF.

The CDR3 reads CASSYGHESGKLFF. CDR3 coding DNA: TGTGCCAGCAGTTATGGGCATGAATCAGGAAAACTGTTTTTT. The chain uses TRBV6-5 and TRBJ1-4, with no clear D. V was pared by 3 bases and J by 10 bases, with 15 bases between. CDR1 is MNHEY, CDR2 SVGAGI, per germline. There are 14 residues in the CDR3.

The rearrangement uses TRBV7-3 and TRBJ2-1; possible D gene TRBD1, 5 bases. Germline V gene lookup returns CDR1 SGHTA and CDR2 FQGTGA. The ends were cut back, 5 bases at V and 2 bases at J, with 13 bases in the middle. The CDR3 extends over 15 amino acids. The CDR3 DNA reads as TGTGCCAGCAGCACCGAGACAGACCCCTACAATGAGCAGTTCTTC. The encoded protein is CASSTETDPYNEQFF.

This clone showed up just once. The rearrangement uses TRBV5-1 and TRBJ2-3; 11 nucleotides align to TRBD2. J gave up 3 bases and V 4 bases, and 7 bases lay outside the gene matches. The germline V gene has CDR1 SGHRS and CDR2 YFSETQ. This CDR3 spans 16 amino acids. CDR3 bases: TGCGCCAGCAGCCAATTTAGCGGGGGGGTAACAGATACGCAGTATTTT. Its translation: CASSQFSGGVTDTQYF.

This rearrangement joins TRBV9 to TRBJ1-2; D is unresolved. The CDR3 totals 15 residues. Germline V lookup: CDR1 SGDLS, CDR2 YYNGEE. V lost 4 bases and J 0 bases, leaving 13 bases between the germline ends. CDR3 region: CASSSEEGANYGYTF. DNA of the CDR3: TGTGCCAGCAGCTCCGAGGAGGGTGCTAACTATGGCTACACCTTC.

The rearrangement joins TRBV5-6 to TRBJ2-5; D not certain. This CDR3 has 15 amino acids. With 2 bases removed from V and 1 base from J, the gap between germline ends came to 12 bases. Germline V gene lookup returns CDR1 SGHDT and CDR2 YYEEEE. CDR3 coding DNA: TGTGCCAGCAGCTTTCCGCGAAGTTCCCAAGAGACCCAGTACTTC. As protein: CASSFPRSSQETQYF.

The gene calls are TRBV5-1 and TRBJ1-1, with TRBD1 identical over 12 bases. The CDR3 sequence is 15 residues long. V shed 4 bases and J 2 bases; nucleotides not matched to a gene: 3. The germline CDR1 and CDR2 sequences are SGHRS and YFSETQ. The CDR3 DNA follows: TGCGCCAGCAGCCGGGGGACAGGGGGCAACACTGAAGCTTTCTTT. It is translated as CASSRGTGGNTEAFF.

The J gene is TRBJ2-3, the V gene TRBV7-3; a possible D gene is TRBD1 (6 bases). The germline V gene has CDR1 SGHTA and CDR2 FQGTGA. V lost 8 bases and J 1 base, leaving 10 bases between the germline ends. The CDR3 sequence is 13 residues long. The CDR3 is CASGNRGTDTQYF. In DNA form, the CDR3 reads TGTGCCAGCGGAAACAGGGGCACAGATACGCAGTATTTT.

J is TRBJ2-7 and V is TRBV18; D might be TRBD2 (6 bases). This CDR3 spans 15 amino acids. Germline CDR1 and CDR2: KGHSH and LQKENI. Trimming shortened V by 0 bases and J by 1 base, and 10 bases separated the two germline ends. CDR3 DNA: TGTGCCAGCTCACCACCGAACGGGGGTTCCTACGAGCAGTACTTC. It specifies CASSPPNGGSYEQYF.

DNA for the CDR3: TGCGCCAGCAGCCCTTCCCCGCCTCTAGCGGATTTATACAATGAGCAGTTCTTC. Translated: CASSPSPPLADLYNEQFF. The chain couples TRBV4-1 to TRBJ2-1; 7 bases agree with TRBD2. The CDR3 sequence is 18 residues long. CDR1 is MGHRA, CDR2 YSYEKL, per germline. J lost 4 bases, V lost 4 bases, and 16 bases had no gene match.

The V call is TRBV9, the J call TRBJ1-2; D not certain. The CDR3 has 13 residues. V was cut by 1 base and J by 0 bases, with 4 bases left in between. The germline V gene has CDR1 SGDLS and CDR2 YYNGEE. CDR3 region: CASSVRANYGYTF. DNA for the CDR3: TGTGCCAGCAGCGTACGGGCTAACTATGGCTACACCTTC.

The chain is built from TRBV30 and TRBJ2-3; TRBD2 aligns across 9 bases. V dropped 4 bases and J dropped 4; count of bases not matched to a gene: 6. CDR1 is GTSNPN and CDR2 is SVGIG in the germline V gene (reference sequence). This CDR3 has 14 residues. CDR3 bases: TGTGCCTGGATCGCGGGGGGGCCAGCAGATACGCAGTATTTT. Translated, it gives CAWIAGGPADTQYF. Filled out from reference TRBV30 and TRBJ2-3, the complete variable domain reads SQTIHQWPATLVQPVGSPLSLECTVEGTSNPNLYWYRQAAGRGLQLLFYSVGIGQISSEVPQNLSASRPQDRQFILSSKKLLLSDSGFYLCAWIAGGPADTQYFGPGTRLTVL.

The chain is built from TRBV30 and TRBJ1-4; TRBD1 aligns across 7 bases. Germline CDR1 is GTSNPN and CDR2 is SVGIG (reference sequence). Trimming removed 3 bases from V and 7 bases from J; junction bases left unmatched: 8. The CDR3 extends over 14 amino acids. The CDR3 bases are TGTGCCTGGAGGCGAAGGGGGCTTAGTGAAAAACTGTTTTTT. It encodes CAWRRRGLSEKLFF. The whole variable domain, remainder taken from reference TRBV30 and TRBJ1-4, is SQTIHQWPATLVQPVGSPLSLECTVEGTSNPNLYWYRQAAGRGLQLLFYSVGIGQISSEVPQNLSASRPQDRQFILSSKKLLLSDSGFYLCAWRRRGLSEKLFFGSGTQLSVL.

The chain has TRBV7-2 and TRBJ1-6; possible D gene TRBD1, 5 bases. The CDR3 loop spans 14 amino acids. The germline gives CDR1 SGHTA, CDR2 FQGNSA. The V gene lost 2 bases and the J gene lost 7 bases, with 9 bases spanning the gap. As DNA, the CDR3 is TGTGCCAGCAGCTTAAACAGGATAAATTCACCCCTCCACTTT. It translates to CASSLNRINSPLHF.

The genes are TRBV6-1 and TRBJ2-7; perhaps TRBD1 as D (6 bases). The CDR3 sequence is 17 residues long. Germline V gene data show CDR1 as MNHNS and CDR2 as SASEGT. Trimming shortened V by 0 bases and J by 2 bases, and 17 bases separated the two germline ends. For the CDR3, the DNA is TGTGCCAGCAGTGAAGCGTGGACAGACAGAGCCCCCTACGAGCAGTACTTC. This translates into CASSEAWTDRAPYEQYF.

The DNA of the CDR3 is TGTGCCAGCAGCTTACCCCAGGGGTCCGGGGAGCTGTTTTTT. Translated: CASSLPQGSGELFF. This chain joins TRBV7-9 and TRBJ2-2; a possible D gene is TRBD1 (6 bases). In germline, CDR1 is SEHNR, CDR2 FQNEAQ (reference sequence). This CDR3 comprises 14 residues. V was cut by 2 bases and J by 6 bases, with 10 bases left in between.

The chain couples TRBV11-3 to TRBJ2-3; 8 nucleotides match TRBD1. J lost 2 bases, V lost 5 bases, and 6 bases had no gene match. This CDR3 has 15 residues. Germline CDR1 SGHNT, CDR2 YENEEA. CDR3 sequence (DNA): TGTGCCAGCAGCGCCGGGACAGGTCACACAGATACGCAGTATTTT. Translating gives CASSAGTGHTDTQYF.

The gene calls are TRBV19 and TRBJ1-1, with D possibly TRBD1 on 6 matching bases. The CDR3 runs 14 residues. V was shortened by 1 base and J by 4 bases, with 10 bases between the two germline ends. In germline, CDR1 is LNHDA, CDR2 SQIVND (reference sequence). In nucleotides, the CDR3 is TGTGCCAGTAGTATAGTCGGGGGGCTCACTGAAGCTTTCTTT. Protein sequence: CASSIVGGLTEAFF.